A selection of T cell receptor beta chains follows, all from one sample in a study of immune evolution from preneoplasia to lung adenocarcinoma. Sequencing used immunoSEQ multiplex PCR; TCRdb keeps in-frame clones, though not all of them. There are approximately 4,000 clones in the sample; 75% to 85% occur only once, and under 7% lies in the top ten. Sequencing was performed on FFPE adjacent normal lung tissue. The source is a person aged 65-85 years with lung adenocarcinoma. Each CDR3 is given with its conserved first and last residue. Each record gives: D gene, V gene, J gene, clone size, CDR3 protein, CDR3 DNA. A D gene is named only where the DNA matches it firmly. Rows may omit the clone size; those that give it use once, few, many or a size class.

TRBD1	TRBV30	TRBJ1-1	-	CAWTPRFGTGVNTEAFF	TGTGCCTGGACCCCCCGCTTTGGGACAGGGGTAAACACTGAAGCTTTCTTT
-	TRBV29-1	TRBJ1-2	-	CSVGTEDYGYTF	TGCAGCGTGGGCACAGAGGACTATGGCTACACCTTC
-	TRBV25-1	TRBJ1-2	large	CASSEFGTYGYTF	TGTGCCAGCAGTGAGTTTGGGACCTATGGCTACACCTTC
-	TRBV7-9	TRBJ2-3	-	CASSFGGGADTQYF	TGTGCCAGCAGCTTCGGTGGGGGGGCTGATACGCAGTATTTT
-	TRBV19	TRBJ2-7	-	CASSMGKSYEQYF	TGTGCCAGTAGTATGGGAAAAAGCTACGAGCAGTACTTC
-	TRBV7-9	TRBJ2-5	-	CASSRKTSQETQYF	TGTGCCAGCAGCAGGAAGACTAGTCAAGAGACCCAGTACTTC
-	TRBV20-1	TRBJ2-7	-	CSAGGLNF	TGCAGTGCTGGGGGACTGAACTTC
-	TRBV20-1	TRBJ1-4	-	CSARHNEKLFF	TGCAGTGCTCGACATAATGAAAAACTGTTTTTT
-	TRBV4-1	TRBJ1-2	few	CASSQPLSLSVIAF	TGCGCCAGCAGCCAACCCCTTAGCCTCAGCGTTATAGCCTTC
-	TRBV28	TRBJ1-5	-	CASRNSNQPQHF	TGTGCCAGCAGGAACAGCAATCAGCCCCAGCATTTT
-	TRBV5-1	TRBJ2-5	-	CASSRDGAQGETQYF	TGCGCCAGCAGCAGGGACGGGGCGCAAGGAGAGACCCAGTACTTC
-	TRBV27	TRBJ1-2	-	CASSPGGSNTNYGYTF	TGTGCCAGCAGTCCCGGGGGGAGTAACACTAACTATGGCTACACCTTC
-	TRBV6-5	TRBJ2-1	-	CASSYTRIYNEQFF	TGTGCCAGCAGTTACACCAGAATATACAATGAGCAGTTCTTC
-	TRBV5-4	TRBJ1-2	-	CASSSLRTYGYTF	TGTGCCAGCAGCTCTCTAAGGACCTATGGCTACACCTTC
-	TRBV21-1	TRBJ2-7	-	CASSKLETYAENYEQYF	TGTGCCAGCAGCAAATTGGAGACTTACGCCGAGAATTACGAGCAGTACTTC
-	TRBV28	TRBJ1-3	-	CASSLLPGVGGNTIYF	TGTGCCAGCAGTTTATTACCAGGGGTAGGTGGAAACACCATATATTTT
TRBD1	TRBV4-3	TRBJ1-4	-	CASSPGGTPQNEKLFF	TGCGCCAGCAGCCCAGGGGGAACACCCCAAAATGAAAAACTGTTTTTT
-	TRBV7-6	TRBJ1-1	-	CASSPHGNTEAFF	TGTGCCAGCAGCCCCCACGGGAACACTGAAGCTTTCTTT
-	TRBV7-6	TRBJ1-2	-	CASSPGIPYGYTF	TGTGCCAGCAGCCCAGGCATACCCTATGGCTACACCTTC
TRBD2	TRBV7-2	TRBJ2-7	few	CASSFYLTSDEQYF	TGTGCCAGCAGCTTCTACCTGACTAGCGACGAGCAGTACTTC